Below, one TCR beta chain is given with its context. No antigen is known for it. This sample was included in a study of cytomegalovirus exposure and HLA in healthy donors. Study information: The roughly 110 validation repertoires were reported in a later analysis to have been generated on the same platform as the roughly 670 first-cohort repertoires. Study-level findings and limits: Most observed TCR sequences were rare, whereas some public TCRs were detected in many donors.

The assay was immunoSEQ multiplex PCR, and TCRdb's table has in-frame clones only and misses some. The sample comprises approximately 180,000 clones, approximately 90% of which are singletons, and 1.4% rests with the top ten. The CDR3 contains 15 residues. The germline V and J ends were trimmed by 6 bases and 0 bases, with 11 bases remaining between them. Germline V gives CDR1 MNHEY, CDR2 SVGAGI. The receptor comes from a woman between 25 and 40 years old in good health and CMV-seronegative. Sequenced: PBMCs. This chain uses TRBV6-5 with TRBJ2-2; D gene uncertain. The CDR3 protein is CASRPGGSNTGELFF. The CDR3 coding sequence is TGTGCCAGCAGACCCGGCGGTTCGAACACCGGGGAGCTGTTTTTT.